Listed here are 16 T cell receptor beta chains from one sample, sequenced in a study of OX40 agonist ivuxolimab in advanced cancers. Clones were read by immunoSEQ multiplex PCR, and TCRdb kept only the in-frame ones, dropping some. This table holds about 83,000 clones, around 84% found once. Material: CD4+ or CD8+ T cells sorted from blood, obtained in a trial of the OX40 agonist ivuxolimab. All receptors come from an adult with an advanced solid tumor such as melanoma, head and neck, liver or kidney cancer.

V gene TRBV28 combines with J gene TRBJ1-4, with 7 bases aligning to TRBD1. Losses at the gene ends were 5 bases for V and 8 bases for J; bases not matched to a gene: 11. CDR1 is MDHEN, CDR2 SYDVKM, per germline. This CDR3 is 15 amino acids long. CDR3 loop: CASSMRQGGKEKLFF. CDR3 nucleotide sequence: TGTGCCAGCAGTATGCGACAGGGAGGAAAGGAAAAACTGTTTTTT. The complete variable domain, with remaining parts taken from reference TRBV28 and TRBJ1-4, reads DVKVTQSSRYLVKRTGEKVFLECVQDMDHENMFWYRQDPGLGLRLIYFSYDVKMKEKGDIPEGYSVSREKKERFSLILESASTNQTSMYLCASSMRQGGKEKLFFGSGTQLSVL.

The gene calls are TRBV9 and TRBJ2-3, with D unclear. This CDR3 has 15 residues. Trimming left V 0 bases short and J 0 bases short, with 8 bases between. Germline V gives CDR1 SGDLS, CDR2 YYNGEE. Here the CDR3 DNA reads TGTGCCAGCAGCGTAGAGGCGGTAAGCACAGATACGCAGTATTTT. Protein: CASSVEAVSTDTQYF.

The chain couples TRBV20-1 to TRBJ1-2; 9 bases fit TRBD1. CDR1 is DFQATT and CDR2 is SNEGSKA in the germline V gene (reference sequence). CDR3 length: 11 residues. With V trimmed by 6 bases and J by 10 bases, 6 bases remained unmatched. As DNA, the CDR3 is TGCAGTGCAAGGGACAGGGTATCCTACACCTTC. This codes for CSARDRVSYTF.

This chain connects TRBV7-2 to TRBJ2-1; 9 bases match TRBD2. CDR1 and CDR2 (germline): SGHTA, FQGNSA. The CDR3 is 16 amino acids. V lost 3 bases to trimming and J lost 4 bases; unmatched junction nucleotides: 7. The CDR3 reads CASSFGRGGFYNEQFF. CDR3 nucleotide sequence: TGTGCCAGCAGCTTTGGGCGGGGGGGCTTTTACAATGAGCAGTTCTTC.

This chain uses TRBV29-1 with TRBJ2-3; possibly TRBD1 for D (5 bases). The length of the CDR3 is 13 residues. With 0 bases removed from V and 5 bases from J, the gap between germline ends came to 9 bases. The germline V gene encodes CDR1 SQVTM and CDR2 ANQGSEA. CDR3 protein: CSVEEPRGDTQYF. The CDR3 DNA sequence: TGCAGCGTTGAAGAGCCAAGGGGAGATACGCAGTATTTT.

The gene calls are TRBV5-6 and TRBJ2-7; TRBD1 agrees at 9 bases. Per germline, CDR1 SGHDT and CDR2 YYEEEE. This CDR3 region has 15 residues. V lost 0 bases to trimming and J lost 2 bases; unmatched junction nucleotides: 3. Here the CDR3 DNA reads TGTGCCAGCAGCTTGGTGGGACAGGGAGCCTACGAGCAGTACTTC. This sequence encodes CASSLVGQGAYEQYF.

In nucleotides, the CDR3 is TGTGCCAGCAGCTTGGTAGGGGACGAAAAACTGTTTTTT. This translates into CASSLVGDEKLFF. J is TRBJ1-4 and V is TRBV5-6, with D possibly being TRBD1 (5 bases). This CDR3 region has 13 residues. Germline CDR1 SGHDT, CDR2 YYEEEE. Trimming cost V 0 bases and J 8 bases, with 8 bases left between them.

The CDR3 DNA reads as TGTGCCAGCAGTCTTGGTCGCGTCGGAGCTTTCTTT. Translating it yields CASSLGRVGAFF. V and J are TRBV6-6 and TRBJ1-1; no reliable D call. The CDR3 spans 12 residues. V lost 5 bases and J lost 10, with 14 bases in between. Per germline, CDR1 MNHNY and CDR2 SVGAGI (reference sequence).

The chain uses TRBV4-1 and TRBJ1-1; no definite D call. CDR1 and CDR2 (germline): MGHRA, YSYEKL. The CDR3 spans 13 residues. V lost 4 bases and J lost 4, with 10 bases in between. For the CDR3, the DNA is TGCGCCAGCAGCCGCATGATGGTCACTGAAGCTTTCTTT. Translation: CASSRMMVTEAFF.

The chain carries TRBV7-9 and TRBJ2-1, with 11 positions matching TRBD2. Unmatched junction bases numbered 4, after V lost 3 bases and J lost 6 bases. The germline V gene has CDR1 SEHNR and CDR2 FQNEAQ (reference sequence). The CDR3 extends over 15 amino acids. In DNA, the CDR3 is TGTGCCAGCAGCTTTAGCGGGGGGGCCGGCAATGAGCAGTTCTTC. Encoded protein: CASSFSGGAGNEQFF.

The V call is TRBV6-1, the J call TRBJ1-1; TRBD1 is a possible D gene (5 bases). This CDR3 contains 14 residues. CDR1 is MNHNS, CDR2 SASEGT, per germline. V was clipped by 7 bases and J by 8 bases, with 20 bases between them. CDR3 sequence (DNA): TGTGCCAGCACTCTAGGGACCGACGATACCGAAGCTTTCTTT. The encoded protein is CASTLGTDDTEAFF.

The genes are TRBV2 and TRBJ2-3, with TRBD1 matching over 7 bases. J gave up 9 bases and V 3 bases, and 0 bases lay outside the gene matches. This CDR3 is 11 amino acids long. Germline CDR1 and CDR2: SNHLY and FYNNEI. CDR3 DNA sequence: TGTGCCAGCAGTGACAGGGGGACGCAGTATTTT. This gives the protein CASSDRGTQYF. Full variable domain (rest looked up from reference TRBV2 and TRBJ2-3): EPEVTQTPSHQVTQMGQEVILRCVPISNHLYFYWYRQILGQKVEFLVSFYNNEISEKSEIFDDQFSVERPDGSNFTLKIRSTKLEDSAMYFCASSDRGTQYFGPGTRLTVL.

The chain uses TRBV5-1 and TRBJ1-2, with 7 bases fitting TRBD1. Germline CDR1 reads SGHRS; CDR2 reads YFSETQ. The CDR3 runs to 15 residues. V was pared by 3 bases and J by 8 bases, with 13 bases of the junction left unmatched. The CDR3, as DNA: TGCGCCAGCAGCTGGAGACAGGGCCCGGCGGGGGGCTACACCTTC. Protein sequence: CASSWRQGPAGGYTF.

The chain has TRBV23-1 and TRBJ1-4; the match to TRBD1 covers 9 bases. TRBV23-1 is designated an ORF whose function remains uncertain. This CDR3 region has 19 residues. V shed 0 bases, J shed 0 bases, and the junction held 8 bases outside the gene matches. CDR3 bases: TGCGCCAGCAGTCAATCAGCGGACAGGGGACCAGCAACTAATGAAAAACTGTTTTTT. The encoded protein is CASSQSADRGPATNEKLFF.

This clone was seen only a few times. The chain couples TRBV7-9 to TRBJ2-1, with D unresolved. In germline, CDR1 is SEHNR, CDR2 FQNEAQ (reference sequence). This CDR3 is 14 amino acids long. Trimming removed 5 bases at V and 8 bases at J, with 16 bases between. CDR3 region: CASSPTLGFDEQFF. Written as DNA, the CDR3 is TGTGCCAGCAGCCCGACATTAGGGTTCGATGAGCAGTTCTTC.

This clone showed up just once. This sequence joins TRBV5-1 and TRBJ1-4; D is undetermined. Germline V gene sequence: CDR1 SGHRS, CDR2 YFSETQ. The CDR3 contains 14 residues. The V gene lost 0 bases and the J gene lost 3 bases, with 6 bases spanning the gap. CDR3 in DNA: TGCGCCAGCAGCTTGGGCCCATCTAATGAAAAACTGTTTTTT. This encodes CASSLGPSNEKLFF.